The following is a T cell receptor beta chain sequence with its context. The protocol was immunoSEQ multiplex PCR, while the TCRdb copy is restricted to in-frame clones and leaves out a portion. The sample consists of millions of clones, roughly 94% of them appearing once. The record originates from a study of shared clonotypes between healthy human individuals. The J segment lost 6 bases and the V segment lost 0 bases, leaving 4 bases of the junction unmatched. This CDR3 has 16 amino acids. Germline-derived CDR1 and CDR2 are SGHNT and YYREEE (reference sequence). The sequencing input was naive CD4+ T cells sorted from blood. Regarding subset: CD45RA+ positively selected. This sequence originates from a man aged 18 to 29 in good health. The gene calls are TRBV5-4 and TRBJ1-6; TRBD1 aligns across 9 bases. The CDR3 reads CASSLVVGQGNSPLHF. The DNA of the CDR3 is TGTGCCAGCAGCTTGGTCGTGGGACAGGGTAATTCACCCCTCCACTTT.